A selection of T cell receptor beta chains follows, all from one sample in a study of shared clonotypes between healthy human individuals. Libraries were prepared by immunoSEQ multiplex PCR; TCRdb keeps only in-frame clonotypes and omits some of them. Of some 1 million clones listed, 70% to 80% are singletons. Source material: memory CD4+ T cells sorted from blood. These receptors were collected from a man younger than 30 in good health. CDR3s include the opening cysteine and the closing phenylalanine or tryptophan.

CDR3	V	J
CASSLGGFTYNEQFF	TRBV11-3	TRBJ2-1
CASSTTTGLALHF	TRBV28	TRBJ1-6
CAWRPSGGNGEQYF	TRBV30	TRBJ2-7
CASSSGTGFGPQHF	TRBV5-6	TRBJ1-5
CASSLGRTSGQETQYF	TRBV28	TRBJ2-5
CASSPGTSGRGETQYF	TRBV7-9	TRBJ2-5
CASKDYSYNEQFF	TRBV2	TRBJ2-1
CASRRTRDNEQFF	TRBV5-1	TRBJ2-1
CASSPGGTGKKGTEAFF	TRBV13	TRBJ1-1
CASSLIGLAGGSETQYF	TRBV5-1	TRBJ2-5
CASSPEEVGNQPQHF	TRBV9	TRBJ1-5
CAWSVWGNEAFF	TRBV30	TRBJ1-1
CSAHDRSGDTEAFF	TRBV29-1	TRBJ1-1
CASSRLAGDSYEQYF	TRBV4-1	TRBJ2-7
CAIRGGNQPQHF	TRBV28	TRBJ1-5
CASSGGLAGQETQYF	TRBV19	TRBJ2-5
CASSLGGILPGEQFF	TRBV7-2	TRBJ2-1
CASSRREGDEQYF	TRBV7-2	TRBJ2-7
CASSPPADTQYF	TRBV18	TRBJ2-3
CAWSVLGLSGANVLTF	TRBV30	TRBJ2-6
CASSQNRRVSLADTQYF	TRBV4-1	TRBJ2-3
CASSLELIGGTEAFF	TRBV5-1	TRBJ1-1
CASSLALAGRGDTQYF	TRBV5-4	TRBJ2-3
CASSWRPGATEAFF	TRBV5-1	TRBJ1-1
CASSTNGGGTEAFF	TRBV18	TRBJ1-1
CASSSGLAGTDTQYF	TRBV7-2	TRBJ2-3
CASHGGDYGYTF	TRBV5-4	TRBJ1-2
CASSLGTGKTNEQFF	TRBV11-3	TRBJ2-1
CASSRAGSYEQYF	TRBV25-1	TRBJ2-7
CASSRVSMNTEAFF	TRBV28	TRBJ1-1
CASSLGTSGSTDTQYF	TRBV5-1	TRBJ2-3
CAWSVSENTEAFF	TRBV30	TRBJ1-1
CASSRTGGGNTIYF	TRBV7-9	TRBJ1-3
CASSLGGVSGNTIYF	TRBV5-4	TRBJ1-3
CASSLASTAKGETQYF	TRBV5-1	TRBJ2-5
CASSSRVASGNTIYF	TRBV9	TRBJ1-3
CAWRGGLAASTDTQYF	TRBV30	TRBJ2-3
CASSQVWDRSPGNTIYF	TRBV4-1	TRBJ1-3
CASSLVYLMNTEAFF	TRBV7-8	TRBJ1-1
CASSVDPGNTIYF	TRBV9	TRBJ1-3
CAWRRDRGTYEQYF	TRBV30	TRBJ2-7
CASSSSPSSYNSPLHF	TRBV5-6	TRBJ1-6
CASSLDGRGGYGYTF	TRBV5-1	TRBJ1-2
CAWSYPGTSGPYEQYF	TRBV30	.
CSVESGNQETQYF	TRBV29-1	TRBJ2-5
CASSPGTFSNTEAFF	TRBV7-9	TRBJ1-1
CASSSPGRGLNTEAFF	TRBV7-2	TRBJ1-1
CASRTWTAQETQYF	TRBV2	TRBJ2-5
CASSFRQQLYEQYF	TRBV27	TRBJ2-7
CASSLVGTAFF	TRBV7-2	TRBJ2-1
CASSLNSGRGDTAQYF	TRBV5-4	TRBJ2-5
CSVRGGIQAYNEQFF	TRBV29-1	TRBJ2-1
CAISEGPLAVPTDTQYF	TRBV10-3	TRBJ2-3
CASSRDRGQGGELFF	TRBV10-2	TRBJ2-2
CSVEEREEGPYTF	TRBV29-1	TRBJ1-2
CASSVRTGAATEAFF	TRBV6-1	TRBJ1-1
CASSLGRGLEYSPLHF	TRBV7-2	TRBJ1-6
CASRNRGTSGSVGDTQYF	TRBV28	TRBJ2-3
CASSLGHSYNEQFF	TRBV11-3	TRBJ2-1